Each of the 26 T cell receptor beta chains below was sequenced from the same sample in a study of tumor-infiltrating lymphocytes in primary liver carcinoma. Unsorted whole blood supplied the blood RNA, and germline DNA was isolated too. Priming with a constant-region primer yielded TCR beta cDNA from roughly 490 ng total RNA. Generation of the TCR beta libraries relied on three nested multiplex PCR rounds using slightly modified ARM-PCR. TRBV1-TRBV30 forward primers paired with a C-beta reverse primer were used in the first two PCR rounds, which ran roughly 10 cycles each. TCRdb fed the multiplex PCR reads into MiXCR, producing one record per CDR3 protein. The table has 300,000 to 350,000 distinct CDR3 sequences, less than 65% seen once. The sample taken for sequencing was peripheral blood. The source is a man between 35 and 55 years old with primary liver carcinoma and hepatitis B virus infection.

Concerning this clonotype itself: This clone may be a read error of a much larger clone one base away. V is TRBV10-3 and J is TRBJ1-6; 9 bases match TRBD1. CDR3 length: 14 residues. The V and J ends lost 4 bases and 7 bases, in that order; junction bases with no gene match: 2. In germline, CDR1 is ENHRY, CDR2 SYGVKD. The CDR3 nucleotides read TGTGCCATCAGTGGGGACAGGGAGAATTCACCCCTCCACTTT. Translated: CAISGDRENSPLHF.

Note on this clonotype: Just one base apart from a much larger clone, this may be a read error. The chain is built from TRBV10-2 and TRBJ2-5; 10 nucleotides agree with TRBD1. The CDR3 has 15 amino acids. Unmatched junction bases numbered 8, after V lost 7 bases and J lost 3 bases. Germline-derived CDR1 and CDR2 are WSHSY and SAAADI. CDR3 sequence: CASTSRDRGKETQYF. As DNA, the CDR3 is TGCGCCAGCACTTCCCGGGACAGGGGAAAAGAGACCCAGTACTTC.

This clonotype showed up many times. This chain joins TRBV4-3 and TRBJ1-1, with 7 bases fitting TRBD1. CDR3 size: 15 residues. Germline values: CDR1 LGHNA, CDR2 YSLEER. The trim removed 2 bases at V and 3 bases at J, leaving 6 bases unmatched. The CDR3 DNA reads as TGCGCCAGCAGCCAACATACAGGGGCGCACACTGAAGCTTTCTTT. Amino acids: CASSQHTGAHTEAFF.

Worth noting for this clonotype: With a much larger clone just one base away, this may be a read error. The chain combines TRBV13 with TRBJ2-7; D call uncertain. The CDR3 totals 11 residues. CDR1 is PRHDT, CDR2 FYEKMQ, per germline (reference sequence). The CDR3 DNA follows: TGTGTCAGCAGCTACGGCCGAGAGCAGTACTTC. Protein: CVSSYGREQYF.

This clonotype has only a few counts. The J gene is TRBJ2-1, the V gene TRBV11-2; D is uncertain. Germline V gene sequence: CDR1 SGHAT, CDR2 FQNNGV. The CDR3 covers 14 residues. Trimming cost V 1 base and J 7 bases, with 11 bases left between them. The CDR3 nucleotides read TGTGCCAGCAGCTTAGTCATGATGGGAAATGAGCAGTTCTTC. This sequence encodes CASSLVMMGNEQFF. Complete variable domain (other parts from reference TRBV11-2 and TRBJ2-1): EAGVAQSPRYKIIEKRQSVAFWCNPISGHATLYWYQQILGQGPKLLIQFQNNGVVDDSQLPKDRFSAERLKGVDSTLKIQPAKLEDSAVYLCASSLVMMGNEQFFGPGTRLTVL.

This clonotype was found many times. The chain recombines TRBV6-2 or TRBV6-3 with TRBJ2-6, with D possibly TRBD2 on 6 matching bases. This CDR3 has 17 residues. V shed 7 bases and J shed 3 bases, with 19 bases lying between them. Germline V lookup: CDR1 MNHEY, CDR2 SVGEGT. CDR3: CASTDSGARLGANVLTF. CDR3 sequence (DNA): TGTGCCAGCACCGATAGCGGAGCCCGCCTTGGGGCCAACGTCCTGACTTTC.

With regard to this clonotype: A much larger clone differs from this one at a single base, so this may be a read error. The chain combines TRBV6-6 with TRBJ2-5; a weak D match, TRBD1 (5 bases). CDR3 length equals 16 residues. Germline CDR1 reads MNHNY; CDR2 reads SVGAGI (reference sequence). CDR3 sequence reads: CASSYLGPDRQDTQYF. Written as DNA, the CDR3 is TGTGCCAGCAGTTACTTGGGGCCTGACCGACAAGATACCCAGTACTTC.

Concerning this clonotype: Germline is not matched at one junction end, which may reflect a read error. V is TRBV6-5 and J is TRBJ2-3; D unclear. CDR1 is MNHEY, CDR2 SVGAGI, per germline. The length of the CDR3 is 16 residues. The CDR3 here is CASSYRKGFMWVTQNF. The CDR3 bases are TGTGCCAGCAGTTACCGTAAAGGGTTTATGTGGGTTACGCAGAATTTT.

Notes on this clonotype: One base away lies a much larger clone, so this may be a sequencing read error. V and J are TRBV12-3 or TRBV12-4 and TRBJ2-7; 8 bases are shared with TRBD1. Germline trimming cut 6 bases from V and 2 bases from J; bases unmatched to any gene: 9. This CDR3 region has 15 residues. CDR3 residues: CASRNRGTKPYEQYF. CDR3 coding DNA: TGTGCCAGCAGGAACAGGGGGACAAAGCCCTACGAGCAGTACTTC.

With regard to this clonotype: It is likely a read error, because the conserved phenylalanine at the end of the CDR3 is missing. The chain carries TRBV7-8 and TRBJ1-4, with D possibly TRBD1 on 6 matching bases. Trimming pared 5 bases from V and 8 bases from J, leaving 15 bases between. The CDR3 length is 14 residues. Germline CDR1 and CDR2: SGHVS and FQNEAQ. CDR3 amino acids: CASSLGGIGEKLFL. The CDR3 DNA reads TGTGCCAGCAGCCTAGGGGGAATTGGCGAAAAACTGTTTCTT.

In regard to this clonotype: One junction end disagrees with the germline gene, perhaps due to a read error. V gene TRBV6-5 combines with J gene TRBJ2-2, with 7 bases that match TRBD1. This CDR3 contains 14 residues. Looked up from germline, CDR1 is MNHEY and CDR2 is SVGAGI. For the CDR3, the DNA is TGTGCCAGCAGCCAATACAGGGGTAGCGCGGAGCTGTCTTTT. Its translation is CASSQYRGSAELSF.

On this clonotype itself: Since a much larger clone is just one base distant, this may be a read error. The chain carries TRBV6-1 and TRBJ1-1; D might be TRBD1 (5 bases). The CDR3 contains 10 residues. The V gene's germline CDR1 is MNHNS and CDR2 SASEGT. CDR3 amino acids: CVTHGGEAFF. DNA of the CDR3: TGTGTCACCCATGGGGGTGAAGCTTTCTTT.

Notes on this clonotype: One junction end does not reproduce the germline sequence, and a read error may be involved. CDR3 sequence reads: CARSWDSLITEAFF. CDR3 DNA sequence: TGTGCCAGGAGCTGGGACAGCCTGATCACTGAAGCTTTCTTT. The chain recombines TRBV5-6 with TRBJ1-1, with 7 bases that match TRBD1. CDR3 length: 14 amino acids. Per the germline V gene, CDR1 is SGHDT and CDR2 is YYEEEE.

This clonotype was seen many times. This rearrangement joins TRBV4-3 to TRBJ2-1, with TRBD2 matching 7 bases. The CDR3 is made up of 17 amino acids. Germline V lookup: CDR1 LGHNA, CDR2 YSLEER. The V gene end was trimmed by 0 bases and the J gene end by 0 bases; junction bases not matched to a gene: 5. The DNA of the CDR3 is TGCGCCAGCAGCCAAGAAGGACTAGGGGCCTCCTACAATGAGCAGTTCTTC. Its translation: CASSQEGLGASYNEQFF.

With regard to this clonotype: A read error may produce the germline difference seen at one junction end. The DNA for the CDR3 is TGCGCCAGCGGCCAAGAAGGCGGTTTCGGGTCAAAGCAGTACTTC. This gives the protein CASGQEGGFGSKQYF. This chain joins TRBV4-1 and TRBJ2-7; D is ambiguous. In germline, CDR1 is MGHRA, CDR2 YSYEKL. This CDR3 is 15 amino acids long.

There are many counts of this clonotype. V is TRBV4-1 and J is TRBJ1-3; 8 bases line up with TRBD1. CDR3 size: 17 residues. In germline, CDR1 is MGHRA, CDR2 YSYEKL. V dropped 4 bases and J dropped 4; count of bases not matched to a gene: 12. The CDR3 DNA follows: TGCGCCAGCAGCCGACTCCGGGACAGGCAGGCGGGAAACACCATATATTTT. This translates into CASSRLRDRQAGNTIYF.

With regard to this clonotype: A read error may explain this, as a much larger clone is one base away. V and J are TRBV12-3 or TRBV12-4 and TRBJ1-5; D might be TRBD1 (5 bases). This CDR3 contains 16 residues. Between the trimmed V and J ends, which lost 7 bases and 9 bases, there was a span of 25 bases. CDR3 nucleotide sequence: TGTGCCAGCATCAATAGTGGGGCAGGTGGCTTAGGGCCCCAGCATTTT. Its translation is CASINSGAGGLGPQHF.

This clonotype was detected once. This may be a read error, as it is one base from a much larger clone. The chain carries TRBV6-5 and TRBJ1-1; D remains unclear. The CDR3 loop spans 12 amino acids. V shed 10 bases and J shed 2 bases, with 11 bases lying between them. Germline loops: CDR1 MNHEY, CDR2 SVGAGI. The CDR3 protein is CAIDTVNTEAFF. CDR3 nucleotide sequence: TGTGCCATCGACACAGTTAACACTGAAGCTTTCTTT.

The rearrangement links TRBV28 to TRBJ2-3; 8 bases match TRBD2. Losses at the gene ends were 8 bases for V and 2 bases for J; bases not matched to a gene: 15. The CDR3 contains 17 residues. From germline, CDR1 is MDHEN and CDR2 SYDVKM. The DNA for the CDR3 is TGTGCCAGCGGTTCCCTACTTAGCGGGACCCACACAGATACGCAGTATTTT. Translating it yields CASGSLLSGTHTDTQYF.

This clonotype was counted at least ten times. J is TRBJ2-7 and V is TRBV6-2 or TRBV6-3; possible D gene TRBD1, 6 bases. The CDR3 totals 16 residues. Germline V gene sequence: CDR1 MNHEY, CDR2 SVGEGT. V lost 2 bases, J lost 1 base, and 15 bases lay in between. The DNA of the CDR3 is TGTGCCAGCAGTTACGGTCCAACAGGGATTTCCTACGAGCAGTACTTC. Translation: CASSYGPTGISYEQYF.

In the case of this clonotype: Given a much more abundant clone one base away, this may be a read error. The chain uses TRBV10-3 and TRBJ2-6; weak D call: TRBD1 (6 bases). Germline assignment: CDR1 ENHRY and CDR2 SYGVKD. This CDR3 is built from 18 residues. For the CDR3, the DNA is TGTTCCATCAGTGAGAAGATACAGGGCATCTCTGGGGCCAACGTCCTGACTTTC. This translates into CSISEKIQGISGANVLTF.

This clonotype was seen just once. The CDR3 region has the DNA TGTGCCACCAGTGATTTGAAACAGGGGGAGCAGTTCTTC. This codes for CATSDLKQGEQFF. This chain uses TRBV24-1 with TRBJ2-1; 7 positions match TRBD1. Germline CDR1 and CDR2: KGHDR and SFDVKD. V trimming: 0 bases; J trimming: 10 bases; junction bases outside the gene matches: 2. The CDR3 runs to 13 residues.

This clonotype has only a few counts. The CDR3: CSAQSGSSVDTQYF. CDR3 bases: TGCAGTGCCCAGAGCGGGAGTTCGGTAGATACGCAGTATTTT. This chain links TRBV20-1 with TRBJ2-3; the match to TRBD2 covers 8 bases. The trim removed 6 bases at V and 5 bases at J, leaving 10 bases unmatched. Germline CDR1 DFQATT, CDR2 SNEGSKA (reference sequence). CDR3 size: 14 residues.

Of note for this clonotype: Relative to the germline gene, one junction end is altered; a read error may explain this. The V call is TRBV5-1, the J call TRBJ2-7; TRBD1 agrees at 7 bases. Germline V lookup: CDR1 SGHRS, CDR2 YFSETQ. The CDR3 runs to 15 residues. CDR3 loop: CVSSWDSVSSYEQYF. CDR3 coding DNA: TGCGTCAGCAGCTGGGACAGTGTAAGCTCCTACGAGCAGTACTTC.

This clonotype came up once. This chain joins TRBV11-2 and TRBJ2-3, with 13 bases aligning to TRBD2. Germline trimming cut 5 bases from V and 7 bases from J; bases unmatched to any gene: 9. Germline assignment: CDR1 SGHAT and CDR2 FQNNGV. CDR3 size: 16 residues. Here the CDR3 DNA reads TGTGCCAGCAGCACACGGACTAGCGGGAGACAAAATACGCAGTATTTT. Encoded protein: CASSTRTSGRQNTQYF.

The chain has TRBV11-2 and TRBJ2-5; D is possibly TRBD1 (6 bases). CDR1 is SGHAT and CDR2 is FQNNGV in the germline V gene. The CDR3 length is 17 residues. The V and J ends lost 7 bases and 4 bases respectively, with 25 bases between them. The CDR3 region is CASNHRIRQVAGETQYF. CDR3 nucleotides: TGTGCCAGCAACCACCGTATACGACAGGTGGCAGGAGAGACCCAGTACTTC.